The rows below give T cell receptor beta chains drawn from one sample of a study of cytomegalovirus exposure and HLA in healthy donors. Profiling relied on immunoSEQ multiplex PCR, and the TCRdb table lists in-frame clones only, not all of them. The sample comprises tens of thousands of clones, 85% to 95% of which are singletons, and approximately 4.5% rests with the top ten. Sequenced material: PBMCs. The receptors shown here come from a man younger than 30 in good health and CMV-seropositive. The conserved cysteine and the conserved F or W are not part of the CDR3 here. Fields, in order: J gene, D gene, V gene, CDR3 protein. The D gene is left open where the match is weak.

J gene: TRBJ1-4
D gene: .
V gene: TRBV6-1
CDR3 protein: ASSEDSATNEKLF

J gene: TRBJ2-5
D gene: TRBD2
V gene: TRBV6-4
CDR3 protein: ASSDLAGGPYQETQY

J gene: TRBJ2-1
D gene: TRBD2
V gene: TRBV10-3
CDR3 protein: AITFSREDEQF

J gene: TRBJ1-5
D gene: TRBD1
V gene: TRBV5-6
CDR3 protein: ASSLRTGNNQPQH

J gene: TRBJ2-1
D gene: .
V gene: TRBV7-2
CDR3 protein: AARLVNEQF

J gene: TRBJ2-6
D gene: .
V gene: TRBV29-1
CDR3 protein: STSSGANVLT

J gene: TRBJ2-1
D gene: TRBD1
V gene: TRBV11-2
CDR3 protein: ASSRDRALGSYNEQF

J gene: TRBJ1-5
D gene: .
V gene: TRBV27
CDR3 protein: ASSFQGARSNQPQH

J gene: TRBJ1-1
D gene: .
V gene: TRBV6-7
CDR3 protein: ASSYTPGGANRDHSTEAF

J gene: TRBJ1-1
D gene: .
V gene: TRBV25-1
CDR3 protein: ASSRDIENTEAF

J gene: TRBJ1-2
D gene: TRBD1
V gene: TRBV28
CDR3 protein: ASRPSGQGGYGYT

J gene: TRBJ2-7
D gene: .
V gene: TRBV19
CDR3 protein: ASSIGQKDEQY

J gene: TRBJ1-1
D gene: .
V gene: TRBV5-4
CDR3 protein: ASSFGRTPTEAF

J gene: TRBJ1-2
D gene: .
V gene: TRBV30
CDR3 protein: ASGGAENNYGYT

J gene: TRBJ1-4
D gene: .
V gene: TRBV2
CDR3 protein: ASSVSEKLF

J gene: TRBJ1-2
D gene: TRBD1
V gene: TRBV27
CDR3 protein: ASSRDTGDGYT

J gene: TRBJ1-1
D gene: .
V gene: TRBV7-6
CDR3 protein: ASSLGTPGTEAF

J gene: TRBJ1-2
D gene: .
V gene: TRBV6-5
CDR3 protein: ASRLASAPGYT

J gene: TRBJ2-7
D gene: TRBD2
V gene: TRBV28
CDR3 protein: ASRVTSGRSYEQY

J gene: TRBJ2-1
D gene: TRBD2
V gene: TRBV4-1
CDR3 protein: ASSQLSGGGLSYNEQF

J gene: TRBJ2-1
D gene: .
V gene: TRBV5-1
CDR3 protein: ASSLDGGFSYNEQF

J gene: TRBJ1-5
D gene: .
V gene: TRBV19
CDR3 protein: ASSTPRQALSNQPQH

J gene: TRBJ1-1
D gene: TRBD1
V gene: TRBV18
CDR3 protein: ASSRDRGENTEAF

J gene: TRBJ2-1
D gene: TRBD2
V gene: TRBV10-3
CDR3 protein: AISASGEPNEQF

J gene: TRBJ2-3
D gene: TRBD2
V gene: TRBV7-9
CDR3 protein: ASSLLTSGRLDTQY

J gene: TRBJ2-5
D gene: TRBD2
V gene: TRBV7-2
CDR3 protein: ASSLHSGGAIETQY

J gene: TRBJ2-7
D gene: .
V gene: TRBV7-9
CDR3 protein: ASSISTRTYEQY

J gene: TRBJ1-5
D gene: TRBD1
V gene: TRBV6-1
CDR3 protein: ASSVSKGTGGARQPQH

J gene: TRBJ2-3
D gene: TRBD1
V gene: TRBV10-3
CDR3 protein: AISGAGTGKGTDTQY

J gene: TRBJ1-1
D gene: TRBD1
V gene: TRBV5-4
CDR3 protein: ASSLAAGTGNTEAF

J gene: TRBJ2-5
D gene: TRBD2
V gene: TRBV7-2
CDR3 protein: ASSLVIYGGRDQETQY

J gene: TRBJ1-1
D gene: .
V gene: TRBV27
CDR3 protein: ASTRGGAGVTEAF

J gene: TRBJ1-2
D gene: TRBD1
V gene: TRBV25-1
CDR3 protein: ANPGGSGYGYT

J gene: TRBJ1-1
D gene: TRBD1
V gene: TRBV9
CDR3 protein: ASSADRVNTEAF